The rows below give T cell receptor beta chains drawn from one sample of a study of OX40 agonist ivuxolimab in advanced cancers. Here immunoSEQ multiplex PCR was the method, and the copy in TCRdb shows in-frame clones only, minus some. The sample includes tens of thousands of clones, 88% of them seen just once. The sample consisted of CD4+ or CD8+ T cells sorted from blood, taken in a trial of the OX40 agonist ivuxolimab. The receptors come from an adult with an advanced solid tumor such as melanoma, head and neck, liver or kidney cancer. Both conserved end residues are part of each CDR3. The order of the fields is J gene, CDR3 length, clone size, V gene, D gene, CDR3 protein, CDR3 DNA. A D gene is named only where the DNA matches it firmly. Clone size is given for some rows only: seen once, a few or many times, or a class if the clone is expanded.

>TRBJ2-1|13|NA|TRBV29-1|TRBD1
CSVQGQTLYEQFF
TGCAGCGTGCAGGGACAGACCCTATATGAGCAGTTCTTC
>TRBJ2-7|17|NA|TRBV7-8|NA
CASSLLSGGNFNYEQYF
TGTGCCAGCAGCCTCCTCTCTGGGGGGAATTTTAACTACGAGCAGTACTTC
>TRBJ1-1|14|few|TRBV7-2|NA
CASSLRVEATEAFF
TGTGCCAGCAGCTTACGGGTCGAGGCCACTGAAGCTTTCTTT
>TRBJ2-1|16|NA|TRBV7-3|NA
CASSRGRQEGRNEQFF
TGTGCCAGCAGCCGAGGTCGGCAGGAGGGGAGGAATGAGCAGTTCTTC
>TRBJ2-7|14|NA|TRBV10-3|TRBD1
CAISAGQGHNEQYF
TGTGCCATCAGCGCTGGACAGGGTCATAACGAGCAGTACTTC
>TRBJ2-2|16|NA|TRBV5-1|NA
CASSLGAGGFTGELFF
TGCGCCAGCAGCTTGGGAGCAGGGGGGTTTACCGGGGAGCTGTTTTTT
>TRBJ2-4|14|NA|TRBV10-3|TRBD1
CAISERDSGDIQYF
TGTGCCATCAGTGAGAGGGACAGCGGCGACATTCAGTACTTC
>TRBJ2-7|14|NA|TRBV2|NA
CASSESGPAGEQYF
TGTGCCAGCAGTGAATCCGGACCAGCAGGCGAGCAGTACTTC
>TRBJ2-2|20|NA|TRBV5-1|TRBD2
CASSWTGTSALLAGTGELFF
TGCGCCAGCAGCTGGACCGGGACTAGCGCACTTCTCGCTGGCACCGGGGAGCTGTTTTTT
>TRBJ2-7|17|NA|TRBV7-9|TRBD2
CASSSGLVLAGNDEQYF
TGTGCCAGCAGCTCGGGGCTGGTACTAGCGGGAAACGACGAGCAGTACTTC
>TRBJ2-5|15|NA|TRBV6-5|TRBD2
CATRAGGASQETQYF
TGTGCCACCAGAGCCGGGGGGGCCTCCCAAGAGACCCAGTACTTC
>TRBJ2-5|14|NA|TRBV6-5|NA
CASRDAGKQETQYF
TGTGCCAGCCGTGACGCGGGTAAACAAGAGACCCAGTACTTC
>TRBJ1-1|13|NA|TRBV19|NA
CASSIQGNTEAFF
TGTGCCAGTAGTATTCAGGGAAACACTGAAGCTTTCTTT
>TRBJ1-2|14|NA|TRBV5-1|TRBD1
CASSQEGTGDGYTF
TGCGCCAGCAGCCAGGAGGGAACAGGGGATGGCTACACCTTC
>TRBJ2-4|15|NA|TRBV6-1|TRBD1
CASRDGTGAKNIQYF
TGTGCCAGCAGGGACGGGACAGGGGCCAAAAACATTCAGTACTTC
>TRBJ2-2|15|NA|TRBV30|NA
CAWRATSWGSGELFF
TGTGCCTGGAGAGCGACTAGTTGGGGTTCCGGGGAGCTGTTTTTT
>TRBJ1-1|12|NA|TRBV28|NA
CASSPGILQAFF
TGTGCCAGCAGCCCTGGTATCCTCCAAGCTTTCTTT
>TRBJ1-4|12|NA|TRBV6-5|NA
CASREGVGKLFF
TGTGCCAGCAGGGAAGGAGTGGGTAAACTGTTTTTT
>TRBJ1-2|13|NA|TRBV6-5|NA
CASSAGQYYGYTF
TGTGCCAGCAGTGCAGGACAGTACTATGGCTACACCTTC
>TRBJ2-7|16|NA|TRBV6-5|TRBD2
CASSYSRTSGNYEQYF
TGTGCCAGCAGTTACTCGAGGACTAGCGGGAACTACGAGCAGTACTTC
>TRBJ2-5|14|NA|TRBV5-4|NA
CASSFQGNQETQYF
TGTGCCAGCAGCTTTCAGGGAAACCAAGAGACCCAGTACTTC
>TRBJ2-2|15|NA|TRBV5-1|TRBD2
CASSPGLGTPGELFF
TGCGCCAGCAGCCCGGGACTAGGGACCCCCGGGGAGCTGTTTTTT